This T cell receptor (beta chain) was sequenced during a study of T cells in Graves' hyperthyroidism and ophthalmopathy. Out of approximately 9.9 ml of fresh peripheral blood came the PBMCs. The study's findings and limits: Among thyroid clonotypes expanded above 0.001, most also appeared in blood. Before onset, by a median of about six months, the model predicted ophthalmopathy. Through a model of 13 V-J features, ophthalmopathy was separated from stable hyperthyroidism.

From RNA transcripts, TCR beta CDR3 regions were amplified. First-round RT-PCR with HTBI primers amplified the TCR CDR3 region. MiXCR, applied by TCRdb to the multiplex PCR reads, yields one record per CDR3 protein. The sample has 330,000 or so distinct CDR3 sequences; roughly 20% are singletons. The germline CDR1 and CDR2 sequences are SGHAT and FQNNGV. This CDR3 is 15 amino acids long. Trimming removed 5 bases from V and 5 bases from J; junction bases left unmatched: 11. The sample holds many counts of this clonotype. As yet, its antigen is unknown. Sequenced material: blood. The sequence derives from a man between 45 and 60 years old with Graves' ophthalmopathy. The chain carries TRBV11-2 and TRBJ2-5; 7 nucleotides match TRBD1. The CDR3 coding sequence is TGTGCCAGCAGCCCACGGGACAGAGCTATTGAGACCCAGTACTTC. Amino acid sequence: CASSPRDRAIETQYF.